This entry lists 22 T cell receptor beta chains sequenced from one sample in a study of PD-1 blockade in mismatch repair-deficient tumors. The data were produced by immunoSEQ multiplex PCR, yet TCRdb's version contains in-frame clones alone and is incomplete. This repertoire shows about 130,000 clones, around nine tenths found once; its top ten account for about 11%. The specimen was peripheral blood, collected about 17 months after starting pembrolizumab. The receptors derive from an adult with mismatch repair-deficient cancer.

This chain joins TRBV5-4 and TRBJ2-7; D gene unclear. Germline CDR1 is SGHNT and CDR2 is YYREEE (reference sequence). CDR3 length equals 13 residues. V lost 0 bases, J lost 1 base, and 5 bases lay in between. CDR3 coding DNA: TGTGCCAGCAGCTTGGAGGTGTCCTACGAGCAGTACTTC. It specifies CASSLEVSYEQYF.

CDR3 in amino acids: CASSYVTSVNTEAFF. CDR3 sequence (DNA): TGTGCCAGCAGTTACGTGACAAGTGTGAACACTGAAGCTTTCTTT. The genes are TRBV6-5 and TRBJ1-1, with D hard to call. V was trimmed by 2 bases and J by 0 bases, leaving 10 bases between them. CDR1 MNHEY and CDR2 SVGAGI come from the germline V gene. The CDR3 is 15 amino acids.

The chain uses TRBV5-5 and TRBJ2-7; D possibly corresponds to TRBD2 (6 bases). The germline V gene has CDR1 SGHKS and CDR2 YYEKEE (reference sequence). Trimming pared 0 bases from V and 6 bases from J, leaving 19 bases between. This CDR3 is 16 amino acids long. The CDR3 loop reads CASSLEATRDGSEQYF. CDR3 bases: TGTGCCAGCAGCTTGGAGGCGACTCGAGACGGGAGCGAGCAGTACTTC.

V usage is TRBV5-8 and J usage is TRBJ2-1; D unclear. CDR3 size: 14 residues. V was clipped by 3 bases and J by 1 base, with 8 bases between them. Germline lookup yields CDR1 SGHTS and CDR2 YDEGEE. The CDR3 bases are TGTGCCAGCAGCTATGGTGGTTCCTACAATGAGCAGTTCTTC. Amino acid sequence: CASSYGGSYNEQFF. Full variable domain (outside the CDR3, taken from reference TRBV5-8 and TRBJ2-1): EAGVTQSPTHLIKTRGQQATLRCSPISGHTSVYWYQQALGLGLQFLLWYDEGEERNRGNFPPRFSGRQFPNYSSELNVNALELEDSALYLCASSYGGSYNEQFFGPGTRLTVL.

This rearrangement joins TRBV5-1 to TRBJ2-1; no clear D gene. The V gene lost 0 bases and the J gene lost 3 bases, with 10 bases spanning the gap. This CDR3 spans 15 amino acids. Germline V gene sequence: CDR1 SGHRS, CDR2 YFSETQ. This chain's CDR3 is CASSLELPGYNEQFF. In DNA form, the CDR3 reads TGCGCCAGCAGCTTGGAACTACCTGGCTACAATGAGCAGTTCTTC. Full variable domain (outside the CDR3, taken from reference TRBV5-1 and TRBJ2-1): KAGVTQTPRYLIKTRGQQVTLSCSPISGHRSVSWYQQTPGQGLQFLFEYFSETQRNKGNFPGRFSGRQFSNSRSEMNVSTLELGDSALYLCASSLELPGYNEQFFGPGTRLTVL.

The genes are TRBV5-6 and TRBJ1-2; no firm D call. The germline V gene has CDR1 SGHDT and CDR2 YYEEEE. The CDR3 loop spans 12 amino acids. The V and J ends lost 4 bases and 8 bases respectively, with 12 bases between them. Written as DNA, the CDR3 is TGTGCCAGCAGCGCGGAAGAGCCCGGCTACACCTTC. Residues: CASSAEEPGYTF.

This clone was detected only once. V gene TRBV10-3 combines with J gene TRBJ2-3; either TRBD1 or TRBD2 may fit D (6 bases each). The CDR3 extends over 12 amino acids. Germline V gene sequence: CDR1 ENHRY, CDR2 SYGVKD. V dropped 8 bases and J dropped 4 bases, with 10 bases sitting between them. CDR3 in amino acids: CAIAGEADTQYF. In DNA, the CDR3 is TGTGCCATCGCAGGGGAGGCAGATACGCAGTATTTT.

V usage is TRBV4-3 and J usage is TRBJ2-3, with D perhaps TRBD1 (6 bases). The CDR3 length is 17 residues. In germline, CDR1 is LGHNA, CDR2 YSLEER. V was trimmed by 0 bases and J by 2 bases, leaving 15 bases between them. The CDR3 DNA sequence: TGCGCCAGCAGCCAAGATACCCTCATGGGGGCCACAGATACGCAGTATTTT. Amino acids: CASSQDTLMGATDTQYF.

This chain connects TRBV19 to TRBJ1-5; possible D gene TRBD1, 6 bases. V lost 5 bases, J lost 1 base, and 15 bases lay in between. From germline, CDR1 is LNHDA and CDR2 SQIVND (reference sequence). The CDR3 sequence is 16 residues long. CDR3 nucleotide sequence: TGTGCCAGTAGTCCCCTGGCCAGGGGAAGCAATCAGCCCCAGCATTTT. Amino acids: CASSPLARGSNQPQHF.

The chain joins TRBV13 to TRBJ2-1; 8 bases fit TRBD1. The CDR3 is 15 residues long. CDR1 and CDR2 from the germline V gene are PRHDT and FYEKMQ (reference sequence). V trimming: 2 bases; J trimming: 3 bases; junction bases outside the gene matches: 3. The CDR3 bases are TGTGCCAGCAGCTTAAACAGGGGGGTCTACAATGAGCAGTTCTTC. Translated: CASSLNRGVYNEQFF.

The CDR3 is CAISAGPLNGYTF. CDR3 nucleotide sequence: TGTGCCATCAGTGCGGGGCCATTAAATGGCTACACCTTC. The gene calls are TRBV10-3 and TRBJ1-2; D perhaps matches TRBD1 (5 bases). The CDR3 loop spans 13 amino acids. With 4 bases removed from V and 6 bases from J, the gap between germline ends came to 12 bases. The germline V gene encodes CDR1 ENHRY and CDR2 SYGVKD.

The rearrangement links TRBV13 to TRBJ2-1, with D perhaps TRBD2 (5 bases). Germline CDR1 reads PRHDT; CDR2 reads FYEKMQ (reference sequence). This CDR3 region has 14 residues. The V and J ends lost 5 bases and 4 bases respectively, with 12 bases between them. The CDR3 sequence is CASSPVRGYNEQFF. CDR3 DNA sequence: TGTGCCAGCAGCCCTGTTCGGGGATACAATGAGCAGTTCTTC. Full variable domain (remainder filled in from reference TRBV13 and TRBJ2-1): AAGVIQSPRHLIKEKRETATLKCYPIPRHDTVYWYQQGPGQDPQFLISFYEKMQSDKGSIPDRFSAQQFSDYHSELNMSSLELGDSALYFCASSPVRGYNEQFFGPGTRLTVL.

The gene calls are TRBV4-2 and TRBJ1-1; perhaps TRBD1 as D (6 bases). The CDR3 has 17 amino acids. Germline CDR1 and CDR2: LGHNA and YNFKEQ. Trimming stripped 0 bases from V and 4 bases from J, with 18 bases between. CDR3 sequence reads: CASSQEFWAGDGTEAFF. CDR3 bases: TGTGCCAGCAGCCAAGAATTTTGGGCAGGGGACGGCACTGAAGCTTTCTTT.

The genes are TRBV5-1 and TRBJ2-7, with D perhaps TRBD2 (6 bases). The CDR3 loop spans 16 amino acids. CDR1 and CDR2 from the germline V gene are SGHRS and YFSETQ. Trimming shortened V by 0 bases and J by 7 bases, and 20 bases separated the two germline ends. The CDR3 loop reads CASSLVREAILGEQYF. The CDR3 DNA is TGCGCCAGCAGCTTGGTAAGGGAGGCCATTTTGGGGGAGCAGTACTTC.

The chain joins TRBV7-9 to TRBJ2-1; 9 bases map to TRBD2. CDR1 is SEHNR, CDR2 FQNEAQ, per germline (reference sequence). The J segment lost 2 bases and the V segment lost 1 base, leaving 0 bases of the junction unmatched. The CDR3 totals 15 residues. CDR3 region: CASSLGLAAYNEQFF. The DNA for the CDR3 is TGTGCCAGCAGCTTAGGACTAGCGGCCTACAATGAGCAGTTCTTC. Looking up the rest from reference TRBV7-9 and TRBJ2-1 gives the full variable domain: DTGVSQNPRHKITKRGQNVTFRCDPISEHNRLYWYRQTLGQGPEFLTYFQNEAQLEKSRLLSDRFSAERPKGSFSTLEIQRTEQGDSAMYLCASSLGLAAYNEQFFGPGTRLTVL.

The chain employs TRBV28 and TRBJ2-7; 13 nucleotides line up with TRBD2. The CDR3 totals 14 residues. V dropped 6 bases and J dropped 7; count of bases not matched to a gene: 6. CDR1 MDHEN and CDR2 SYDVKM come from the germline V gene. The CDR3, as DNA: TGTGCCAGCAGAGGGACTAGCGGGACGCAGGAGCAGTACTTC. This encodes CASRGTSGTQEQYF.

The rearrangement joins TRBV27 to TRBJ2-2, with 8 bases that match TRBD2. The J segment lost 0 bases and the V segment lost 5 bases, leaving 5 bases of the junction unmatched. This CDR3 is 16 amino acids long. CDR1 is MNHEY and CDR2 is SMNVEV in the germline V gene (reference sequence). The CDR3 sequence: CASSRPGLANTGELFF. The CDR3 DNA reads as TGTGCCAGCAGTAGGCCGGGACTAGCGAACACCGGGGAGCTGTTTTTT.

This chain's CDR3 is CASSDRLVYEQYF. CDR3 in DNA: TGTGCCAGCAGTGACCGACTAGTTTACGAGCAGTACTTC. The rearrangement uses TRBV25-1 and TRBJ2-7, with a tentative D call TRBD2 (6 bases). V lost 3 bases to trimming and J lost 4 bases, with 10 bases between them. The germline gives CDR1 MGHDK, CDR2 SYGVNS. This CDR3 contains 13 residues.

The V call is TRBV29-1, the J call TRBJ2-3, with unresolved D. V shed 2 bases and J shed 1 base, with 13 bases lying between them. Germline CDR1 reads SQVTM; CDR2 reads ANQGSEA. There are 15 residues in the CDR3. DNA for the CDR3: TGCAGCGTTGAATCCCCTCGTCACGGCACAGATACGCAGTATTTT. Protein product: CSVESPRHGTDTQYF.

This clone was seen a single time. The chain uses TRBV18 and TRBJ2-7; D gene ambiguous. CDR3 size: 15 residues. CDR1 is KGHSH, CDR2 LQKENI, per germline. V was clipped by 1 base and J by 0 bases, with 10 bases between them. The CDR3 is CASSPRQASSYEQYF. Here the CDR3 DNA reads TGTGCCAGCTCACCACGGCAGGCGAGCTCCTACGAGCAGTACTTC.

This clone was seen just once. V is TRBV30 and J is TRBJ1-4, with no clear D. The CDR3 loop spans 12 amino acids. Trimming took off 4 bases at V and 8 bases at J, with 11 bases between the two ends. Per the germline V gene, CDR1 is GTSNPN and CDR2 is SVGIG (reference sequence). The CDR3 region is CAWNAPGEKLFF. DNA of the CDR3: TGTGCCTGGAATGCCCCGGGAGAAAAACTGTTTTTT.

J is TRBJ2-5 and V is TRBV6-6; no firm D call. Germline assignment: CDR1 MNHNY and CDR2 SVGAGI (reference sequence). V was shortened by 1 base and J by 4 bases, with 7 bases between the two germline ends. This CDR3 is 13 amino acids long. The CDR3 reads CASSYWARETQYF. CDR3 sequence (DNA): TGTGCCAGCAGTTACTGGGCGAGAGAGACCCAGTACTTC.